Reported below is one T cell receptor (beta chain). Its antigen is unidentified. The source of the sample is a study of OX40 agonist ivuxolimab in advanced cancers. Whole-study context: Males comprised 70% to 90% of the group, whose mean age was 60 years (range 23 to 79). Whole-study findings and limits: The work left the antigen specificity of expanded peripheral T cells undetermined.

Method: immunoSEQ multiplex PCR; TCRdb's copy keeps in-frame clones and lacks some. The sample records approximately 26,000 clones, around 90% being singletons. CDR3 length equals 15 residues. Germline CDR1 and CDR2: MNHEY and SMNVEV (reference sequence). The ends were cut back, 4 bases at V and 7 bases at J, with 19 bases in the middle. The sequence came from an adult with an advanced solid tumor such as melanoma, head and neck, liver or kidney cancer. The J gene is TRBJ1-2, the V gene TRBV27; D is uncertain. The sequenced sample was CD4+ or CD8+ T cells sorted from blood, obtained in a trial of the OX40 agonist ivuxolimab. Written as DNA, the CDR3 is TGTGCCAGCAGTTCGGGCATAGTACCTTCCGGTGGCTACACCTTC. It encodes CASSSGIVPSGGYTF.